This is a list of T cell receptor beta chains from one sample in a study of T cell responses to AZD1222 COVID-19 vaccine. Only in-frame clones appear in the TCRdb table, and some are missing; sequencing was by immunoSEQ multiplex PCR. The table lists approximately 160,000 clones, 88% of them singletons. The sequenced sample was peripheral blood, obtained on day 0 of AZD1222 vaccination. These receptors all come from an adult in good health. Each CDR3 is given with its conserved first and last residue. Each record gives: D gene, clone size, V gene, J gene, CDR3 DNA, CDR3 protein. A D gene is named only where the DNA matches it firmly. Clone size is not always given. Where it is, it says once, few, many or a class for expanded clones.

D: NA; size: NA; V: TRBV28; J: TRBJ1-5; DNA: TGTGCCAGCAGTTTATGGCGGGGCTTAGGCAATCAGCCCCAGCATTTT; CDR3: CASSLWRGLGNQPQHF
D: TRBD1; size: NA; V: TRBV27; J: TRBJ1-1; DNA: TGTGCCAGCAGGAGACAGGGGGAGAACACTGAAGCTTTCTTT; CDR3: CASRRQGENTEAFF
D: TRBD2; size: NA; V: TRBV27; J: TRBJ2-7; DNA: TGTGCCAGCAGTTTAGCTAGGGCTAGCGGGAGTCGAGAAGAGCAGTACTTC; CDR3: CASSLARASGSREEQYF
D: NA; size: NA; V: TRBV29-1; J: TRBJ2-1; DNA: TGCAGCGTTGAATGGGGTAGCGGCAATGAGCAGTTCTTC; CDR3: CSVEWGSGNEQFF
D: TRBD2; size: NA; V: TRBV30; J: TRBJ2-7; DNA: TGTGCCTGGAGTCGGACTAGCGTCGACGAGCAGTACTTC; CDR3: CAWSRTSVDEQYF
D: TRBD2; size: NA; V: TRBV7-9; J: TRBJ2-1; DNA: TGTGCCAGCAGCTTAGCCCATACTAGCGGGGTTTTTAATGAGCAGTTCTTC; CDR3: CASSLAHTSGVFNEQFF
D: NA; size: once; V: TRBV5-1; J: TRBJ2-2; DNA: TGCGCCAGCAGTCCCAACAGGGCCGCCGGGGAGCTGTTTTTT; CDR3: CASSPNRAAGELFF
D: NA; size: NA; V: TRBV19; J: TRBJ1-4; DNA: TGTGCCAGTAGTTCCCGATCAACTAATGAAAAACTGTTTTTT; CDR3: CASSSRSTNEKLFF
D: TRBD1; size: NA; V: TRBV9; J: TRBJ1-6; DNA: TGTGCCAGCAGCGTAGGTCCGGGACAGTCTAATAATTCACCCCTCCACTTT; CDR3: CASSVGPGQSNNSPLHF
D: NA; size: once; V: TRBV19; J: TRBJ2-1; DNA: TGTGCCAGTAGTACTCGATCGACTGTCTACTCCTACAATGAGCAGTTCTTC; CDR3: CASSTRSTVYSYNEQFF
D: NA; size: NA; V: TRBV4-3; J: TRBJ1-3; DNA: TGCGCCAGCAGCCAAGAATGGGGGTTGGATGGAAACACCATATATTTT; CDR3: CASSQEWGLDGNTIYF
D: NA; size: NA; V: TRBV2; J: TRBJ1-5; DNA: TGTGCCAGCAAAGGACAGTTCAATCAGCCCCAGCATTTT; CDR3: CASKGQFNQPQHF
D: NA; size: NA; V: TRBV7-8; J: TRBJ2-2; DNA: TGTGCCAGCAAAGATAGGAGAAACACCGGGGAGCTGTTTTTT; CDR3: CASKDRRNTGELFF
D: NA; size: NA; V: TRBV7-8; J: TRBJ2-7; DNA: TGTGCCAGCAGCTTAGGAACTAGCAATAGGCTATTGGAAGGGGAGCAGTACTTC; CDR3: CASSLGTSNRLLEGEQYF
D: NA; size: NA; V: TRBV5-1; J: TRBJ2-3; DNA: TGCGCCAGCAGTCGTTCGACTAGGGGGCCAGATACGCAGTATTTT; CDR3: CASSRSTRGPDTQYF
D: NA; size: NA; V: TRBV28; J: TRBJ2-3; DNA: TGTGCCAGCAGTTTCCAGACAGATACGCAGTATTTT; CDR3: CASSFQTDTQYF
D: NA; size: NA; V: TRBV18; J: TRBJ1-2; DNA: TGTGCCAGCTCACCGGTGCAGGAGAACTATGGCTACACCTTC; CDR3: CASSPVQENYGYTF
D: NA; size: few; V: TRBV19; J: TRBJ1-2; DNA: TGTGCCAGTAGTATTGGGGGCGCGAGCTATGGCTACACCTTC; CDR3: CASSIGGASYGYTF
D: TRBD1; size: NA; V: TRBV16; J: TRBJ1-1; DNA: TGTGCCAGCAGCCTTGAGGGGGCTAACACTGAAGCTTTCTTT; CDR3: CASSLEGANTEAFF
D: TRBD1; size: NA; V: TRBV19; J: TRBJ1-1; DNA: TGTGCCAGTAGAGACAGGGACCCCCCGGGGCGAACTGAAGCTTTCTTT; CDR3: CASRDRDPPGRTEAFF
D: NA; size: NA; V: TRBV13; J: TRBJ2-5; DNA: TGTGCCAGCAGCCCCGGAGATAGCGAGACCCAGTACTTC; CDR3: CASSPGDSETQYF
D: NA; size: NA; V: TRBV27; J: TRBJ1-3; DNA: TGTGCCAGCAGTTTAGAGGGAGTAGGTGGAAACACCATATATTTT; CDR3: CASSLEGVGGNTIYF
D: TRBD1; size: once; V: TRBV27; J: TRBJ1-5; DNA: TGTGCCAGCAGTCTTCGACAGGGAAAAGGAAATCAGCCCCAGCATTTT; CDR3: CASSLRQGKGNQPQHF
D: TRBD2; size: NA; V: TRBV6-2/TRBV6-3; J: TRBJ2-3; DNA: TGTGCCAGCAGTTACTCGAACAGGGCTAGCGGGAGGGGAACAGATACGCAGTATTTT; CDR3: CASSYSNRASGRGTDTQYF
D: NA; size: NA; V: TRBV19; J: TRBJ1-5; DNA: TGTGCCAGTAACTACAGGGATCGCAATCAGCCCCAGCATTTT; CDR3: CASNYRDRNQPQHF
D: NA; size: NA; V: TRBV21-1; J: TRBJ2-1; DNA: TGTGCCAGCAGCCCCGGGACTAGCTCTTACAATGAGCAGTTCTTC; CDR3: CASSPGTSSYNEQFF
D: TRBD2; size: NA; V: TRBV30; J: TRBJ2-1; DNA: TGTGCCTGGAGTGAACTAGCGGCGTACAATGAGCAGTTCTTC; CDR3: CAWSELAAYNEQFF
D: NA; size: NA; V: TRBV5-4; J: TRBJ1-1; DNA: TGTGCCAGCAGACTGGGGCTAGAAACGAACACTGAAGCTTTCTTT; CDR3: CASRLGLETNTEAFF
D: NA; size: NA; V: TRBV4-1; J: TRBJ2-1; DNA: TGCGCCAGCAGCCAAGAAACTGGCTCCAGCTCCTACAATGAGCAGTTCTTC; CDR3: CASSQETGSSSYNEQFF
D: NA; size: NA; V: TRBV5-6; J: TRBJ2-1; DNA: TGTGCCAGCAGCTCGCCCGACGGGGATGAGCAGTTCTTC; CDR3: CASSSPDGDEQFF
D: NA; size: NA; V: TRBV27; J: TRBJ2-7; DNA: TGTGCCGCAGGGGGGAGCTCCTACGAGCAGTACTTC; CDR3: CAAGGSSYEQYF
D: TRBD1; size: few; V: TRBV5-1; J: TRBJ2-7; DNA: TGCGCCAGCAGCGGGGGACAGGGAGGCGCGGTTTTGTACGAGCAGTACTTC; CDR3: CASSGGQGGAVLYEQYF
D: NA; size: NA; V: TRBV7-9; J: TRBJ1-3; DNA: TGTGCCAGCAGCCTTGGAAACACCATATATTTT; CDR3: CASSLGNTIYF
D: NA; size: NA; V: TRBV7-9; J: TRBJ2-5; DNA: TGTGCCAGCAGCCGTCTTCAAGAGACCCAGTACTTC; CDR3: CASSRLQETQYF
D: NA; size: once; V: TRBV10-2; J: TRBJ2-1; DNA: TGCGCCAGCAGTGTAGGTCCTTATGAGTACAATGAGCAGTTCTTC; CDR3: CASSVGPYEYNEQFF
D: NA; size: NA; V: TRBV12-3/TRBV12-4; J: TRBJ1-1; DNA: TGTGCCAGCAGCTCCTGGGGGAACACTGAAGCTTTCTTT; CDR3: CASSSWGNTEAFF
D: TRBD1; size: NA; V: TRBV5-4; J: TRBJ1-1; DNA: TGTGCCAGCAGCAGAGGACAGGGGAACACTGAAGCTTTCTTT; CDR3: CASSRGQGNTEAFF
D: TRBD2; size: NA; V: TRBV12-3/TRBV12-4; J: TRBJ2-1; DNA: TGTGCCAGCAGTACACTAGCGGGAGCGGAGCAGTTCTTC; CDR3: CASSTLAGAEQFF
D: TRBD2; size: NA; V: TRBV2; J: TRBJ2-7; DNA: TGTGCCGGTCAGGACGGACTAGCGAACTACGAGCAGTACTTC; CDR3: CAGQDGLANYEQYF
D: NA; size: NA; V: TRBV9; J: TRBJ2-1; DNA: TGTGCCAGCAGCGTAGGGAGGGCTTGGGACAATGAGCAGTTCTTC; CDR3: CASSVGRAWDNEQFF
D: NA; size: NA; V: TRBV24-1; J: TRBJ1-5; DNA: TGTGCCACCGGGGACAAGGGAGGGCCCCAGCATTTT; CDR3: CATGDKGGPQHF
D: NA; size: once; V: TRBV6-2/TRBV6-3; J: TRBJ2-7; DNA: TGTGCCAGCAGTGACACCTACGAGCAGTACTTC; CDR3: CASSDTYEQYF
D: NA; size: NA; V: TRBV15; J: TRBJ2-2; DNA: TGTGCCACCAGCAGAGGTCAGGTAGTACGGACCGGGGAGCTGTTTTTT; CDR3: CATSRGQVVRTGELFF
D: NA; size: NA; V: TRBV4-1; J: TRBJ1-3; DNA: TGCGCCAGCAGCCAAGGGGGGGCCTGGATCTCTGGAAACACCATATATTTT; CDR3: CASSQGGAWISGNTIYF